This entry lists 26 T cell receptor beta chains sequenced from one sample in a study of cytomegalovirus exposure and HLA in healthy donors. Use of 60 Vbeta and 13 Jbeta primers characterized the PCR. TCRdb's copy holds only in-frame clones and misses some; the assay was immunoSEQ multiplex PCR. The profile shows about 110,000 clones, approximately 82% of them singletons. Sequencing was done on a sample of PBMCs. Receptors were obtained from a man aged 30-40 years in good health and CMV-seropositive.

The chain has TRBV27 and TRBJ2-7, with 7 positions matching TRBD1. The germline V gene has CDR1 MNHEY and CDR2 SMNVEV (reference sequence). This CDR3 is 16 amino acids long. Trimming at V came to 4 bases and at J to 2 bases, leaving 11 bases not matched to a gene. The CDR3 nucleotides read TGTGCCAGCAGTTCCCCTCCGGGACAGACAACCTACGAGCAGTACTTC. Its protein is CASSSPPGQTTYEQYF.

The chain joins TRBV28 to TRBJ2-7; perhaps TRBD1 as D (6 bases). Looked up from germline, CDR1 is MDHEN and CDR2 is SYDVKM. Deletions cut 7 bases from V and 5 bases from J, with 18 bases between. CDR3 length: 14 amino acids. CDR3 residues: CASTRADRIHEQYF. The CDR3 nucleotides are TGTGCCAGCACAAGGGCCGACAGGATCCACGAGCAGTACTTC.

The chain links TRBV25-1 to TRBJ2-1; TRBD1 might be the D (6 bases). V was shortened by 2 bases and J by 7 bases, with 15 bases between the two germline ends. Germline V gene sequence: CDR1 MGHDK, CDR2 SYGVNS. This CDR3 spans 15 amino acids. As DNA, the CDR3 is TGTGCCAGCAGTGAAAGGCCAGGGGAATGGAATGAGCAGTTCTTC. Amino acids: CASSERPGEWNEQFF.

The table lists this clone with a count of one. The V and J genes are TRBV27 and TRBJ2-3; D call uncertain. Deletions cut 5 bases from V and 0 bases from J, with 6 bases between. The CDR3 consists of 13 residues. Germline V CDR1 and CDR2: MNHEY, SMNVEV (reference sequence). The CDR3 reads CASSHHSTDTQYF. CDR3 bases: TGTGCCAGCAGTCATCATAGCACAGATACGCAGTATTTT.

The count of this clone is one. V usage is TRBV28 and J usage is TRBJ2-5, with 9 bases aligning to TRBD2. This CDR3 is built from 16 residues. J gave up 7 bases and V 4 bases, and 13 bases lay outside the gene matches. The germline gives CDR1 MDHEN, CDR2 SYDVKM. CDR3 residues: CASSSGASGDPRTQYF. The CDR3 nucleotides are TGTGCCAGCAGTTCAGGGGCTAGCGGGGACCCCAGGACCCAGTACTTC.

CDR3 sequence: CASSQVFGGGNQPQHF. The CDR3, as DNA: TGCGCCAGCAGCCAAGTTTTCGGGGGTGGCAATCAGCCCCAGCATTTT. The rearrangement links TRBV4-1 to TRBJ1-5; possibly TRBD1 for D (5 bases). The V gene lost 1 base and the J gene lost 2 bases, with 12 bases spanning the gap. The CDR3 consists of 16 residues. CDR1 MGHRA and CDR2 YSYEKL come from the germline V gene.

The chain links TRBV28 to TRBJ1-2, with D unclear. Looked up from germline, CDR1 is MDHEN and CDR2 is SYDVKM. This CDR3 has 13 residues. Trimming stripped 3 bases from V and 8 bases from J, with 13 bases between. This CDR3 is CASSFSGLMGYTF. The DNA for the CDR3 is TGTGCCAGCAGTTTTTCAGGTCTTATGGGCTACACCTTC.

The CDR3: CASSTSRQGSSYEQYF. The CDR3 coding sequence is TGTGCCAGCAGCACTTCTCGGCAGGGCAGCTCCTACGAGCAGTACTTC. The rearrangement links TRBV21-1 to TRBJ2-7; no check of the table's D call, TRBD1, against the DNA was made. TRBV21-1 is tagged as a pseudogene. The CDR3 has 16 amino acids.

V gene TRBV29-1 combines with J gene TRBJ2-3; 9 bases fit TRBD1. With V trimmed by 5 bases and J by 3 bases, 15 bases remained unmatched. The CDR3 is 17 amino acids. Germline CDR1 is SQVTM and CDR2 is ANQGSEA. The CDR3 DNA reads TGCAGCGTTAGGGGACAGGGACTTGGAGGGCTGACAGATACGCAGTATTTT. This encodes CSVRGQGLGGLTDTQYF.

This chain links TRBV28 with TRBJ2-7, with D maybe TRBD2 (5 bases). The CDR3 runs to 12 residues. Deletions cut 8 bases from V and 7 bases from J, with 15 bases between. Germline CDR1 is MDHEN and CDR2 is SYDVKM. The DNA of the CDR3 is TGTGCCAGCCTCACTGCGGGCGAGGAGCAGTACTTC. Protein: CASLTAGEEQYF.

The rearrangement uses TRBV11-2 and TRBJ2-7; D is perhaps TRBD2 (6 bases). The CDR3 runs 14 residues. Germline CDR1 and CDR2: SGHAT and FQNNGV. Trimming pared 6 bases from V and 3 bases from J, leaving 15 bases between. DNA for the CDR3: TGTGCCAGCAGTGTGGGGCGGGGCCTCTACGAGCAGTACTTC. Amino acids: CASSVGRGLYEQYF.

This chain uses TRBV9 with TRBJ1-2; D might be TRBD1 (6 bases). The CDR3 covers 13 residues. CDR1 is SGDLS and CDR2 is YYNGEE in the germline V gene. The germline V and J ends were trimmed by 3 bases and 6 bases, with 12 bases remaining between them. The CDR3 DNA reads as TGTGCCAGCAGCGAGGGGGAGGGCGATGGCTACACCTTC. It yields the protein CASSEGEGDGYTF.

The chain uses TRBV4-3 and TRBJ2-1, with D maybe TRBD2 (5 bases). CDR1 is LGHNA and CDR2 is YSLEER in the germline V gene. CDR3 length: 16 residues. V lost 0 bases and J lost 5, with 14 bases in between. CDR3 region: CASSQDPLIGDNEQFF. The CDR3 coding sequence is TGCGCCAGCAGCCAAGATCCCCTAATCGGGGACAATGAGCAGTTCTTC.

This clone came up once. The chain employs TRBV7-2 and TRBJ1-3; possibly TRBD1 for D (5 bases). The CDR3 extends over 14 amino acids. Germline assignment: CDR1 SGHTA and CDR2 FQGNSA. Trimming removed 5 bases at V and 0 bases at J, with 8 bases between. CDR3 residues: CASSPQGSGNTIYF. The CDR3 coding sequence is TGTGCCAGCAGCCCCCAGGGCTCTGGAAACACCATATATTTT.

V usage is TRBV19 and J usage is TRBJ1-3; D possibly corresponds to TRBD1 (5 bases). There are 13 residues in the CDR3. Trimming removed 9 bases from V and 0 bases from J, with 9 bases in between. Germline CDR1 and CDR2: LNHDA and SQIVND (reference sequence). CDR3 loop: CASRVVSGNTIYF. In DNA, the CDR3 is TGTGCCAGCAGGGTTGTCTCTGGAAACACCATATATTTT. The full variable domain, with the rest looked up from reference TRBV19 and TRBJ1-3, is DGGITQSPKYLFRKEGQNVTLSCEQNLNHDAMYWYRQDPGQGLRLIYYSQIVNDFQKGDIAEGYSVSREKKESFPLTVTSAQKNPTAFYLCASRVVSGNTIYFGEGSWLTVV.

The chain couples TRBV9 to TRBJ2-2, with TRBD1 identical over 9 bases. The CDR3 length is 18 residues. V dropped 4 bases and J dropped 4; count of bases not matched to a gene: 14. CDR1 is SGDLS and CDR2 is YYNGEE in the germline V gene. CDR3 bases: TGTGCCAGCAGCCCCTTGGCGGGACAGGGCGTTATCACCGGGGAGCTGTTTTTT. The encoded protein is CASSPLAGQGVITGELFF.

The V gene is TRBV6-1, the J gene TRBJ2-3; possible D gene TRBD2, 7 bases. The V and J ends lost 7 bases and 4 bases respectively, with 12 bases between them. Germline V gene data show CDR1 as MNHNS and CDR2 as SASEGT. This CDR3 region has 13 residues. The CDR3 sequence is CASTQGGADTQYF. CDR3 DNA sequence: TGTGCCAGCACCCAAGGGGGGGCAGATACGCAGTATTTT.

V is TRBV11-1 and J is TRBJ2-4, with TRBD1 matching 7 bases. The junction had 12 bases not matched to a gene; V was cut back by 5 bases and J by 8 bases. This CDR3 contains 15 residues. Germline loops: CDR1 SGHAT, CDR2 FQDESV (reference sequence). The CDR3 sequence: CASSRTQTGRDIQYF. DNA of the CDR3: TGTGCCAGCAGCCGCACGCAGACAGGGCGGGACATTCAGTACTTC.

The gene calls are TRBV28 and TRBJ1-2; D unresolved. The V gene lost 3 bases and the J gene lost 1 base, with 15 bases spanning the gap. The CDR3 length is 16 residues. CDR1 and CDR2 from the germline V gene are MDHEN and SYDVKM. DNA for the CDR3: TGTGCCAGCAGTTTCCCTTCCTCACAGATTAACTATGGCTACACCTTC. Its protein product is CASSFPSSQINYGYTF.

Only a few counts were recorded for this clone. This chain links TRBV29-1 with TRBJ2-5; no definite D call. The germline V gene encodes CDR1 SQVTM and CDR2 ANQGSEA. The CDR3 covers 14 residues. The V end was cut by 0 bases, the J end by 0 bases, with 8 bases between. CDR3 region: CSVEDRAYQETQYF. The CDR3 bases are TGCAGCGTTGAAGATCGAGCATACCAAGAGACCCAGTACTTC.

The CDR3 region is CASSPGGQETQYF. CDR3 in DNA: TGTGCCAGCAGTCCGGGGGGGCAAGAGACCCAGTACTTC. V and J are TRBV7-6 and TRBJ2-5; 8 bases agree with TRBD2. The CDR3 covers 13 residues. The V gene's germline CDR1 is SGHVS and CDR2 FNYEAQ. With V trimmed by 6 bases and J by 2 bases, 2 bases remained unmatched.

On this clone: The junction shows a germline mismatch at one end, possibly a read error. The chain joins TRBV7-9 to TRBJ2-5; 9 bases agree with TRBD2. This CDR3 has 16 residues. Germline V lookup: CDR1 SEHNR, CDR2 FQNEAQ (reference sequence). CDR3 sequence: CSSSDLSGGHRETQYF. CDR3 DNA sequence: TGTTCCAGCAGTGATCTAAGCGGGGGGCATCGGGAGACCCAGTACTTC.

The chain couples TRBV11-2 to TRBJ2-7; 11 nucleotides agree with TRBD1. Trimming removed 4 bases from V and 6 bases from J; junction bases left unmatched: 14. The germline V gene has CDR1 SGHAT and CDR2 FQNNGV. There are 17 residues in the CDR3. The CDR3 loop is CASSSSARDRGTGEQYF. CDR3 sequence (DNA): TGTGCCAGCAGCTCCTCCGCCCGGGACAGGGGGACGGGCGAGCAGTACTTC.

This clone was seen more than once but under ten times. The chain employs TRBV29-1 and TRBJ2-5; 10 nucleotides line up with TRBD2. Germline V CDR1 and CDR2: SQVTM, ANQGSEA. The CDR3 consists of 17 residues. After removal of 3 bases from V and 0 bases from J, the junction contained 10 bases not matched to a gene. CDR3 in amino acids: CSVERGLASNNQETQYF. In DNA, the CDR3 is TGCAGCGTTGAGAGGGGACTAGCGAGCAACAACCAAGAGACCCAGTACTTC. The variable domain in full, completed from reference TRBV29-1 and TRBJ2-5, reads SAVISQKPSRDICQRGTSLTIQCQVDSQVTMMFWYRQQPGQSLTLIATANQGSEATYESGFVIDKFPISRPNLTFSTLTVSNMSPEDSSIYLCSVERGLASNNQETQYFGPGTRLLVL.

This clone was picked up a small number of times. The chain couples TRBV5-1 to TRBJ2-5; TRBD2 matches 10 bases. The CDR3 contains 16 residues. Germline V CDR1 and CDR2: SGHRS, YFSETQ. The junction had 3 bases not matched to a gene; V was cut back by 1 base and J by 0 bases. The CDR3: CASSLSGTSDQETQYF. CDR3 nucleotide sequence: TGCGCCAGCAGCTTGTCTGGGACTAGCGACCAAGAGACCCAGTACTTC.

This rearrangement joins TRBV7-8 to TRBJ1-5, with D perhaps matching TRBD1 (5 bases). The CDR3 loop spans 14 amino acids. V was cut by 4 bases and J by 7 bases, with 14 bases left in between. The germline V gene has CDR1 SGHVS and CDR2 FQNEAQ. The CDR3 DNA reads as TGTGCCAGCAGCTCAACCAGGGTTTACCAGCCCCAGCATTTT. Its protein is CASSSTRVYQPQHF.